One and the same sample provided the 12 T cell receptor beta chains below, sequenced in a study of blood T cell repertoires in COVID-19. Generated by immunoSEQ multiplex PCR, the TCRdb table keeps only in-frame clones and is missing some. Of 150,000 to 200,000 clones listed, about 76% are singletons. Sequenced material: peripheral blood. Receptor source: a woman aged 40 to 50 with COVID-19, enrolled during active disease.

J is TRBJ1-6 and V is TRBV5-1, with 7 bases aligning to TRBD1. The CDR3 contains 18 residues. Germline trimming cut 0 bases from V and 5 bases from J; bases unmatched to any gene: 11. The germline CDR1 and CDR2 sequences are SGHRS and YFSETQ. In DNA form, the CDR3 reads TGCGCCAGCAGCTTGGGGACAGGCGGAGCTATCGATAATTCACCCCTCCACTTT. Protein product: CASSLGTGGAIDNSPLHF.

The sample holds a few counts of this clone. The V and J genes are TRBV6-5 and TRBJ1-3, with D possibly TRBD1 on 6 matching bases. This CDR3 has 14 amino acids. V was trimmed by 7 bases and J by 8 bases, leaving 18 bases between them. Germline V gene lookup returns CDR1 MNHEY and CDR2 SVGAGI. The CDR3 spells CASTDCDRRYTIYF. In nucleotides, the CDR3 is TGTGCCAGCACCGACTGCGACAGGCGATACACCATATATTTT.

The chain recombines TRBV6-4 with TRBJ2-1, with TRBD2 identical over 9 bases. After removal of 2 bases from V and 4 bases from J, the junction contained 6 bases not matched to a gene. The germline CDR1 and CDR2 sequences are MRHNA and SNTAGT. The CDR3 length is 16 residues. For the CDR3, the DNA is TGTGCCAGCAGTGACGAGGGCGGGAGGGGGTACAATGAGCAGTTCTTC. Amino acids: CASSDEGGRGYNEQFF.

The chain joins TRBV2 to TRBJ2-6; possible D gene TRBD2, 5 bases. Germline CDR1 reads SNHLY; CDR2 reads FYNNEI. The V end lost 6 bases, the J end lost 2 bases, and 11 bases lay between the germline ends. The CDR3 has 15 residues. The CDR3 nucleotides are TGTGCCAGCAGCCCTCGGGGAACTGGGGCCAACGTCCTGACTTTC. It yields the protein CASSPRGTGANVLTF.

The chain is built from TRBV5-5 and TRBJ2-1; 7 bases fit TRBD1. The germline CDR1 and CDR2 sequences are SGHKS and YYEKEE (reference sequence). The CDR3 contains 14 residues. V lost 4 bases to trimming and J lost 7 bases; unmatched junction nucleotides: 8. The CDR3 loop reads CASSTQGPVNEQFF. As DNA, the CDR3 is TGTGCCAGCAGCACACAGGGGCCGGTAAATGAGCAGTTCTTC.

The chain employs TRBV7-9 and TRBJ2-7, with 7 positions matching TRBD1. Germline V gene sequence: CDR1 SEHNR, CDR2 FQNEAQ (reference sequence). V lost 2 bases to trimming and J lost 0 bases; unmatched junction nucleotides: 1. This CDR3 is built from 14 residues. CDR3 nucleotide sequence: TGTGCCAGCAGCTTAAGGGGGCACTCCTACGAGCAGTACTTC. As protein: CASSLRGHSYEQYF.

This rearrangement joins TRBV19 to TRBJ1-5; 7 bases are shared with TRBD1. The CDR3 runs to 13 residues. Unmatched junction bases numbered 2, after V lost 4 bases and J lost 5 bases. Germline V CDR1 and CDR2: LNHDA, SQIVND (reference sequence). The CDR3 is CASSRDRDQPQHF. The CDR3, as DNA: TGTGCCAGTAGTAGAGACAGGGATCAGCCCCAGCATTTT.

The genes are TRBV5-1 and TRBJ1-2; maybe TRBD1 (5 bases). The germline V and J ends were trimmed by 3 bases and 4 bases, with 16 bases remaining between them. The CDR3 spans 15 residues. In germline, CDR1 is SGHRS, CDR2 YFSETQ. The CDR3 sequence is CASSSGGDGSYGYTF. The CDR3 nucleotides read TGCGCCAGCAGCTCCGGTGGGGACGGGAGCTATGGCTACACCTTC.

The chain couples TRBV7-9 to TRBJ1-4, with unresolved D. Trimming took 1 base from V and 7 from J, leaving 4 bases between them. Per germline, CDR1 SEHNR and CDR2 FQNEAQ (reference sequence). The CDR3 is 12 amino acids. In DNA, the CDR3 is TGTGCCAGCAGCTTAGAAGCTGAAAAACTGTTTTTT. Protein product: CASSLEAEKLFF.

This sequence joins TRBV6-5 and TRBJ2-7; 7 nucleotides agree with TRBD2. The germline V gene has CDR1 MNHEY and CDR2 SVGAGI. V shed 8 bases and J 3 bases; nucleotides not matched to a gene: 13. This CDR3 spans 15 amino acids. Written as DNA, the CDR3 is TGTGCCAGCGGAACCTCGGGAGGCGCAATCTACGAGCAGTACTTC. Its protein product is CASGTSGGAIYEQYF.

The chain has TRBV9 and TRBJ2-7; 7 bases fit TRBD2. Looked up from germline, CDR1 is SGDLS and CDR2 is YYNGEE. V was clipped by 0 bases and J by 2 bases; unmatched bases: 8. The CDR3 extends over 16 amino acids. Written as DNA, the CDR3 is TGTGCCAGCAGCGTAGGTTTGGGGGGGGGACCCTACGAGCAGTACTTC. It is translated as CASSVGLGGGPYEQYF.

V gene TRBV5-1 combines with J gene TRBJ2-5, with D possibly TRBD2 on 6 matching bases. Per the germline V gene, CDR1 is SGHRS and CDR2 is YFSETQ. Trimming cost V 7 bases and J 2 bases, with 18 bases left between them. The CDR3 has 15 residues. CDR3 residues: CASGPAGRVQETQYF. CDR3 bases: TGCGCCAGCGGACCTGCGGGGCGGGTACAAGAGACCCAGTACTTC.